Below, one TCR beta chain is given with its context. This sample was included in a study of control samples from healthy donors and cancer patients. Using immunoSEQ multiplex PCR, the repertoire was profiled, and TCRdb retains in-frame clones only, with some absent. The repertoire holds roughly 98,000 clones, with over 90% as singletons. Germline lookup yields CDR1 SGHVS and CDR2 FQNEAQ. This CDR3 contains 15 residues. J lost 4 bases, V lost 5 bases, and 6 bases had no gene match. The gene calls are TRBV7-8 and TRBJ1-4; TRBD1 agrees at 8 bases. The TCR comes from a man aged 18 to 29 in good health. Sequencing was carried out using blood. The DNA of the CDR3 is TGTGCCAGCAGCCTCCGGGACAGGAGTAATGAAAAACTGTTTTTT. Translated: CASSLRDRSNEKLFF.